The 32 T cell receptor beta chains presented below share a single source sample, sequenced in a study of T cells in Graves' hyperthyroidism and ophthalmopathy. From RNA transcripts, TCR beta CDR3 regions were amplified. RT-PCR in the first round (using the HTBI primer set) targeted the TCR CDR3. Each CDR3 protein gets one entry after TCRdb re-called the multiplex PCR reads with MiXCR. The data contain around 400,000 distinct CDR3 sequences, roughly 25% of them singletons. The sequencing input was blood. These TCRs come from a man aged 50 or older with Graves' hyperthyroidism.

In DNA form, the CDR3 reads TGTGCCAGCAGTTCCTCTCGGGCCCCTTTATACGAGCAGTACTTC. Translated: CASSSSRAPLYEQYF. V is TRBV27 and J is TRBJ2-7; D remains unclear. Per germline, CDR1 MNHEY and CDR2 SMNVEV (reference sequence). V lost 4 bases, J lost 4 bases, and 17 bases lay in between. The CDR3 is 15 residues long.

The chain has TRBV5-8 and TRBJ2-1; 9 bases fit TRBD1. Germline CDR1 SGHTS, CDR2 YDEGEE. The CDR3 covers 15 residues. Losses at the gene ends were 0 bases for V and 8 bases for J; bases not matched to a gene: 6. As DNA, the CDR3 is TGTGCCAGCAGCTTGGGGGACAGGGACGGCGATGAGCAGTTCTTC. This gives the protein CASSLGDRDGDEQFF.

This chain links TRBV20-1 with TRBJ2-7; 9 positions match TRBD1. The CDR3 sequence is 15 residues long. The germline V gene has CDR1 DFQATT and CDR2 SNEGSKA (reference sequence). V trimming: 4 bases; J trimming: 4 bases; junction bases outside the gene matches: 11. For the CDR3, the DNA is TGCAGTGCTAATCCCCTACAGGGGGCGGGGTACGAGCAGTACTTC. Protein: CSANPLQGAGYEQYF.

This clonotype came up a few times. V is TRBV6-2 or TRBV6-3 and J is TRBJ2-7; 8 positions agree with TRBD2. CDR1 and CDR2 from the germline V gene are MNHEY and SVGEGT. This CDR3 contains 13 residues. The V and J ends lost 7 bases and 4 bases, in that order; junction bases with no gene match: 6. As DNA, the CDR3 is TGTGCCAGCATCCCGAGCGGGGGATACGAGCAGTACTTC. Its translation is CASIPSGGYEQYF.

The rearrangement uses TRBV6-5 and TRBJ1-1; perhaps TRBD1 as D (6 bases). CDR1 is MNHEY, CDR2 SVGAGI, per germline. V lost 3 bases, J lost 1 base, and 9 bases lay in between. The CDR3 runs to 14 residues. CDR3 in DNA: TGTGCCAGCAGTTATCAACAGGGGAACACTGAAGCTTTCTTT. It is translated as CASSYQQGNTEAFF.

This clonotype was picked up many times. The gene calls are TRBV7-9 and TRBJ2-7, with a possible D match to TRBD2 (5 bases). CDR1 is SEHNR, CDR2 FQNEAQ, per germline (reference sequence). V lost 1 base to trimming and J lost 2 bases, with 9 bases between them. The CDR3 is 14 residues long. DNA of the CDR3: TGTGCCAGCAGCTTAGGGGTGGGAGCCTACGAGCAGTACTTC. As protein: CASSLGVGAYEQYF.

The gene calls are TRBV4-1 and TRBJ2-3; D remains unclear. V lost 3 bases and J 1 base, leaving 11 bases between the germline ends. This CDR3 region has 15 residues. CDR1 and CDR2 (germline): MGHRA, YSYEKL. The CDR3 here is CASSHPMGGTDTQYF. DNA of the CDR3: TGCGCCAGCAGCCACCCAATGGGCGGCACAGATACGCAGTATTTT.

The chain links TRBV24-1 to TRBJ2-6; no clear D. CDR1 is KGHDR, CDR2 SFDVKD, per germline. V was shortened by 2 bases and J by 4 bases, with 8 bases between the two germline ends. The CDR3 is made up of 15 amino acids. The CDR3 sequence is CATSDSAGGANVLTF. CDR3 nucleotide sequence: TGTGCCACCAGTGATTCCGCCGGCGGGGCCAACGTCCTGACTTTC.

This clonotype was seen more than once but under ten times. The chain is built from TRBV3-1 and TRBJ2-7; D possibly corresponds to TRBD1 (5 bases). Trimming removed 1 base at V and 3 bases at J, with 10 bases between. The CDR3 loop spans 14 amino acids. Germline V gene data show CDR1 as LGHDT and CDR2 as YNNKEL (reference sequence). CDR3 in amino acids: CASSQVLGDYEQYF. The CDR3 coding sequence is TGTGCCAGCAGCCAAGTATTAGGGGACTACGAGCAGTACTTC.

The table lists this clonotype with a few counts. J is TRBJ1-2 and V is TRBV3-1; D is unresolved. This CDR3 is built from 15 residues. CDR1 is LGHDT and CDR2 is YNNKEL in the germline V gene (reference sequence). Trimming pared 4 bases from V and 7 bases from J, leaving 19 bases between. In nucleotides, the CDR3 is TGTGCCAGCAGCCCACCCAGGACCCTCGGGCTTGGCTACACCTTC. This gives the protein CASSPPRTLGLGYTF. Drawing the rest from reference TRBV3-1 and TRBJ1-2, the complete variable domain is DTAVSQTPKYLVTQMGNDKSIKCEQNLGHDTMYWYKQDSKKFLKIMFSYNNKELIINETVPNRFSPKSPDKAHLNLHINSLELGDSAVYFCASSPPRTLGLGYTFGSGTRLTVV.

As regards this clonotype: Since a much larger clone is just one base distant, this may be a read error. This chain links TRBV7-9 with TRBJ2-3; D might be TRBD2 (5 bases). Germline V gene data show CDR1 as SEHNR and CDR2 as FQNEAQ (reference sequence). The CDR3 runs 11 residues. V lost 5 bases, J lost 8 bases, and 8 bases lay in between. CDR3 region: CASSVGSTQYF. CDR3 bases: TGTGCCAGCAGCGTGGGGAGTACGCAGTATTTT.

This clonotype occurred many times. The chain recombines TRBV6-1 with TRBJ1-2, with D possibly being TRBD1 (6 bases). Trimming stripped 7 bases from V and 4 bases from J, with 19 bases between. The CDR3 runs to 15 residues. Germline lookup yields CDR1 MNHNS and CDR2 SASEGT. Written as DNA, the CDR3 is TGTGCCAGCAAACACAGCTCGGACAGAATCTATGGCTACACCTTC. It translates to CASKHSSDRIYGYTF.

This clonotype was recorded at least ten times. The V call is TRBV27, the J call TRBJ2-7, with D perhaps TRBD1 (6 bases). The V end was cut by 4 bases, the J end by 3 bases, with 13 bases between. Germline V gene sequence: CDR1 MNHEY, CDR2 SMNVEV (reference sequence). There are 14 residues in the CDR3. The CDR3 nucleotides read TGTGCCAGCAGTTACAGGGAAGGCAGCTACGAGCAGTACTTC. It codes for CASSYREGSYEQYF.

This clonotype was seen only a few times. V is TRBV6-1 and J is TRBJ2-1; D not certain. CDR3 length equals 11 residues. Germline lookup yields CDR1 MNHNS and CDR2 SASEGT. The V end lost 5 bases, the J end lost 8 bases, and 7 bases lay between the germline ends. CDR3 in DNA: TGTGCCAGCAGTTCCCAGGATGAGCAGTTCTTC. It specifies CASSSQDEQFF.

J is TRBJ2-7 and V is TRBV4-2, with D maybe TRBD2 (7 bases). Germline V CDR1 and CDR2: LGHNA, YNFKEQ. Deletions cut 0 bases from V and 6 bases from J, with 15 bases between. CDR3 length equals 15 residues. For the CDR3, the DNA is TGTGCCAGCAGCCAAGATTCGGGGGGCGGGGTCGAGCAGTACTTC. This codes for CASSQDSGGGVEQYF.

This clonotype was counted between two and nine times. The V call is TRBV30, the J call TRBJ2-7; D is uncertain. The germline CDR1 and CDR2 sequences are GTSNPN and SVGIG (reference sequence). The V gene lost 4 bases and the J gene lost 3 bases, with 16 bases spanning the gap. The CDR3 is made up of 14 amino acids. The CDR3 DNA is TGTGCCTGGACACCCGTTAAAGGCAACTACGAGCAGTACTTC. It codes for CAWTPVKGNYEQYF.

The chain links TRBV19 to TRBJ2-5; 7 bases match TRBD2. The CDR3 totals 16 residues. After removal of 1 base from V and 7 bases from J, the junction contained 12 bases not matched to a gene. CDR1 LNHDA and CDR2 SQIVND come from the germline V gene (reference sequence). The DNA for the CDR3 is TGTGCCAGTAGTATAGCCCTAGCGGCCTCCGGGGGGACCCAGTACTTC. Protein sequence: CASSIALAASGGTQYF. Looking up the rest from reference TRBV19 and TRBJ2-5 gives the full variable domain: DGGITQSPKYLFRKEGQNVTLSCEQNLNHDAMYWYRQDPGQGLRLIYYSQIVNDFQKGDIAEGYSVSREKKESFPLTVTSAQKNPTAFYLCASSIALAASGGTQYFGPGTRLLVL.

The V gene is TRBV20-1, the J gene TRBJ2-3, with D uncertain. Per the germline V gene, CDR1 is DFQATT and CDR2 is SNEGSKA (reference sequence). CDR3 length: 11 amino acids. This CDR3 reads CSQGSTDTQYF. In nucleotides, the CDR3 is TGCAGCCAAGGTAGCACAGATACGCAGTATTTT.

On this clonotype: This may be a read error, as it is one base from a much larger clone. The rearrangement joins TRBV28 to TRBJ1-2; D might be TRBD1 (6 bases). The germline gives CDR1 MDHEN, CDR2 SYDVKM. V shed 4 bases and J shed 4 bases, with 16 bases lying between them. The CDR3 is 15 amino acids. CDR3 sequence: CASSSLQSRGYGYTF. As DNA, the CDR3 is TGTGCCAGCAGTTCACTACAATCCAGGGGCTATGGCTACACCTTC.

This clonotype appeared a few times. The J gene is TRBJ2-3, the V gene TRBV3-1; the D gene could be TRBD1 or TRBD2 (5 bases each). The V gene's germline CDR1 is LGHDT and CDR2 YNNKEL (reference sequence). V was clipped by 4 bases and J by 0 bases, with 11 bases between them. The CDR3 totals 15 residues. The CDR3 is CASSPGAWSTDTQYF. CDR3 nucleotide sequence: TGTGCCAGCAGCCCCGGGGCCTGGAGCACAGATACGCAGTATTTT.

In its sample, this clonotype was seen once. For the CDR3, the DNA is TGTGCCTGGGAGACAGGGGCTAACTATGGCTACACCTTC. The encoded protein is CAWETGANYGYTF. The J gene is TRBJ1-2, the V gene TRBV30, with 8 bases matching TRBD1. Unmatched junction bases numbered 2, after V lost 5 bases and J lost 0 bases. CDR1 is GTSNPN, CDR2 SVGIG, per germline (reference sequence). This CDR3 region has 13 residues. The full variable domain, with the rest looked up from reference TRBV30 and TRBJ1-2, is SQTIHQWPATLVQPVGSPLSLECTVEGTSNPNLYWYRQAAGRGLQLLFYSVGIGQISSEVPQNLSASRPQDRQFILSSKKLLLSDSGFYLCAWETGANYGYTFGSGTRLTVV.

This chain uses TRBV6-1 with TRBJ1-5; TRBD1 agrees at 7 bases. Germline-derived CDR1 and CDR2 are MNHNS and SASEGT. V shed 7 bases and J 2 bases; nucleotides not matched to a gene: 5. The CDR3 runs 14 residues. The chain's CDR3 is CASNPQGGNQPQHF. CDR3 sequence (DNA): TGTGCCAGCAACCCCCAGGGGGGCAATCAGCCCCAGCATTTT.

The rearrangement joins TRBV5-6 to TRBJ1-2, with D unresolved. The CDR3 consists of 15 residues. V was pared by 4 bases and J by 5 bases, with 18 bases between. Germline V gene sequence: CDR1 SGHDT, CDR2 YYEEEE. CDR3 nucleotide sequence: TGTGCCAGCAGCCCAGGCCCGGGGTTCGGGTATGGCTACACCTTC. Encoded protein: CASSPGPGFGYGYTF. The complete variable domain, with remaining parts taken from reference TRBV5-6 and TRBJ1-2, reads DAGVTQSPTHLIKTRGQQVTLRCSPKSGHDTVSWYQQALGQGPQFIFQYYEEEERQRGNFPDRFSGHQFPNYSSELNVNALLLGDSALYLCASSPGPGFGYGYTFGSGTRLTVV.

This clonotype was counted between two and nine times. The rearrangement joins TRBV20-1 to TRBJ1-5; possibly TRBD1 for D (5 bases). V shed 7 bases and J shed 5 bases, with 12 bases lying between them. The CDR3 is 12 amino acids. Germline CDR1 and CDR2: DFQATT and SNEGSKA (reference sequence). CDR3 protein: CSGMAGDQPQHF. CDR3 DNA sequence: TGCAGTGGGATGGCGGGGGATCAGCCCCAGCATTTT.

The chain links TRBV18 to TRBJ2-2; TRBD2 agrees at 7 bases. With V trimmed by 4 bases and J by 0 bases, 5 bases remained unmatched. Germline V gene sequence: CDR1 KGHSH, CDR2 LQKENI. This CDR3 is 16 amino acids long. CDR3 in amino acids: CASSQERGANTGELFF. CDR3 sequence (DNA): TGTGCCAGCTCACAGGAGCGGGGAGCGAACACCGGGGAGCTGTTTTTT.

To note about this clonotype: A much larger clone lies a single base off, so this may be a read error. The chain combines TRBV2 with TRBJ1-1; 11 nucleotides agree with TRBD1. Unmatched junction bases numbered 11, after V lost 6 bases and J lost 11 bases. The CDR3 length is 14 residues. Germline V gene data show CDR1 as SNHLY and CDR2 as FYNNEI. DNA for the CDR3: TGTGCCAGCAGGGACAGGGGGCGTACGGGTGATGCTTTCTTT. This codes for CASRDRGRTGDAFF.

This rearrangement joins TRBV6-5 to TRBJ1-4, with D possibly TRBD1 on 5 matching bases. The CDR3 has 17 amino acids. Germline loops: CDR1 MNHEY, CDR2 SVGAGI. V was cut by 2 bases and J by 4 bases, with 17 bases left in between. The CDR3 loop is CASSYQIDGDDNEKLFF. CDR3 nucleotides: TGTGCCAGCAGTTACCAAATAGATGGGGACGATAATGAAAAACTGTTTTTT.

The chain uses TRBV29-1 and TRBJ2-1, with TRBD2 matching over 10 bases. The CDR3 contains 14 residues. The germline gives CDR1 SQVTM, CDR2 ANQGSEA. Trimming removed 6 bases from V and 5 bases from J; junction bases left unmatched: 7. CDR3 sequence (DNA): TGCAGCGTGGGGAGCGGGAGGGAACACAATGAGCAGTTCTTC. As protein: CSVGSGREHNEQFF.

This clonotype was observed at least ten times. The chain combines TRBV2 with TRBJ2-7; 11 bases are shared with TRBD2. The CDR3 length is 15 residues. Per germline, CDR1 SNHLY and CDR2 FYNNEI. V lost 4 bases to trimming and J lost 3 bases; unmatched junction nucleotides: 5. The CDR3 here is CASSGLAGGGYEQYF. The CDR3 nucleotides are TGTGCCAGCAGTGGGCTAGCGGGAGGTGGCTACGAGCAGTACTTC.

This clonotype was seen many times. The chain combines TRBV27 with TRBJ2-3; TRBD1 aligns across 8 bases. Per the germline V gene, CDR1 is MNHEY and CDR2 is SMNVEV (reference sequence). V lost 2 bases and J lost 2; bases outside the gene matches: 3. CDR3 size: 15 residues. The CDR3 region has the DNA TGTGCCAGCAGTTTAGCGACAGGGGTCACAGATACGCAGTATTTT. Translated: CASSLATGVTDTQYF.

This clonotype was detected many times. The rearrangement joins TRBV28 to TRBJ2-7, with TRBD2 matching over 11 bases. The trim removed 7 bases at V and 2 bases at J, leaving 13 bases unmatched. The V gene's germline CDR1 is MDHEN and CDR2 SYDVKM. The CDR3 is made up of 17 amino acids. CDR3 coding DNA: TGTGCCAGCATTGGGCTAGCGGGAGGCCAGAAAGCCTACGAGCAGTACTTC. Protein product: CASIGLAGGQKAYEQYF.

This clonotype was found a few times. V usage is TRBV30 and J usage is TRBJ2-1; 7 bases map to TRBD2. Looked up from germline, CDR1 is GTSNPN and CDR2 is SVGIG (reference sequence). Trimming took 2 bases from V and 2 from J; bases not matched to a gene: 12. The CDR3 is made up of 17 amino acids. This CDR3 reads CAWSPHLAEATYNEQFF. The CDR3 DNA is TGTGCCTGGAGTCCCCACCTAGCGGAGGCCACCTACAATGAGCAGTTCTTC.